This note documents a single T cell receptor beta chain sequence. In the authors' methods: Estimated nucleated cell counts came from reference gene primer amplification. The table came from immunoSEQ multiplex PCR; TCRdb's copy has only in-frame clones and leaves some out. The V and J calls and the clone size are those of that table, but D and trimming were determined from the DNA. The repertoire holds about 130,000 clones, with around 78% as singletons. The data originate from a study of blood T cell repertoires in COVID-19. Across the whole study: COVID-19 samples, acute and convalescent, were from the United States, Italy and Spain. PBMCs, B-cell-depleted T cells, or T cells provided the cDNA or gDNA that made up the material.

Sequenced sample: peripheral blood. This sequence originates from a human donor in a cohort sampled during active COVID-19.

CDR3 in DNA: TGTGCCAGTAGAAATAGCGGGGGACAAGAGCAGTTCTTC. It translates to CASRNSGGQEQFF. The chain employs TRBV19 and TRBJ2-1; 9 bases fit TRBD2. The ends lost 6 bases at V and 10 bases at J; junction bases unmatched: 7. The V gene's germline CDR1 is LNHDA and CDR2 SQIVND (reference sequence). The length of the CDR3 is 13 residues.